The following is a T cell receptor beta chain sequence with its context. With 5 bases removed from V and 7 bases from J, the gap between germline ends came to 14 bases. Germline loops: CDR1 SGHAT, CDR2 FQNNGV. The CDR3 is 14 amino acids. The repertoire was sequenced with immunoSEQ multiplex PCR; TCRdb's copy has only in-frame clones and lacks some. The sample includes around 120,000 clones, 75% to 90% of them seen just once. This specimen comes from a study of identifying expanded T cells in peripheral blood. The clonotype was recovered from a person aged 18-70 years in good health. The rearrangement joins TRBV11-2 to TRBJ1-4, with a tentative D call TRBD1 (5 bases). The sequenced material came from blood. CDR3 bases: TGTGCCAGCAGCCTAGGGGCGACGGGTGAAAAACTGTTTTTT. Translation gives CASSLGATGEKLFF.